This entry lists 26 T cell receptor beta chains sequenced from one sample in a study of OX40 agonist ivuxolimab in advanced cancers. Profiled with immunoSEQ multiplex PCR; TCRdb holds only in-frame clones, not every one. The table has some 66,000 clones, about nine tenths seen once. The sequencing used CD4+ or CD8+ T cells sorted from blood, collected in a trial of the OX40 agonist ivuxolimab. Every receptor here comes from an adult with an advanced solid tumor such as melanoma, head and neck, liver or kidney cancer.

The chain is built from TRBV27 and TRBJ2-1; perhaps TRBD2 as D (5 bases). Between the trimmed V and J ends, which lost 6 bases and 10 bases, there was a span of 13 bases. This CDR3 spans 12 amino acids. Germline V CDR1 and CDR2: MNHEY, SMNVEV (reference sequence). CDR3 region: CASRTVGEEQFF. In DNA form, the CDR3 reads TGTGCCAGCAGGACCGTTGGGGAGGAGCAGTTCTTC.

This clone has a single count. This sequence joins TRBV6-1 and TRBJ1-5; D is uncertain. The length of the CDR3 is 13 residues. Germline CDR1 reads MNHNS; CDR2 reads SASEGT. V lost 4 bases and J lost 3, with 7 bases in between. The CDR3 nucleotides are TGTGCCAGCAGTGGGACGTTCAATCAGCCCCAGCATTTT. As protein: CASSGTFNQPQHF.

This chain uses TRBV6-6 with TRBJ2-7; D not certain. The CDR3 runs 12 residues. V was cut by 6 bases and J by 5 bases, with 11 bases left in between. Germline V gene lookup returns CDR1 MNHNY and CDR2 SVGAGI (reference sequence). Here the CDR3 DNA reads TGTGCCAGCAGGGATCTGAAGCACGAGCAGTACTTC. It encodes CASRDLKHEQYF.

V and J are TRBV28 and TRBJ1-1; D is ambiguous. The CDR3 covers 13 residues. V was cut by 6 bases and J by 0 bases, with 8 bases left in between. Germline values: CDR1 MDHEN, CDR2 SYDVKM. CDR3 amino acids: CASSRALNTEAFF. The CDR3 bases are TGTGCCAGCAGCCGTGCCCTGAACACTGAAGCTTTCTTT.

This chain joins TRBV5-6 and TRBJ1-2; D unresolved. The CDR3 runs to 14 residues. Trimming stripped 2 bases from V and 0 bases from J, with 8 bases between. Germline values: CDR1 SGHDT, CDR2 YYEEEE. The CDR3 sequence is CASSFPVSNYGYTF. The CDR3 DNA sequence: TGTGCCAGCAGCTTTCCCGTTTCTAACTATGGCTACACCTTC.

The table lists this clone with a count of one. The V gene is TRBV29-1, the J gene TRBJ2-2, with no clear D. The germline CDR1 and CDR2 sequences are SQVTM and ANQGSEA. V was pared by 6 bases and J by 7 bases, with 12 bases between. The CDR3 totals 12 residues. CDR3 amino acids: CSVHVGNGELFF. The CDR3 DNA sequence: TGCAGCGTCCATGTGGGGAACGGGGAGCTGTTTTTT.

This clone was observed a single time. The chain couples TRBV2 to TRBJ2-2; tentatively, D is TRBD1 (6 bases). Germline V gene data show CDR1 as SNHLY and CDR2 as FYNNEI. The CDR3 is 14 residues long. V was pared by 6 bases and J by 1 base, with 9 bases between. The CDR3 sequence is CASRMDRNTGELFF. In DNA form, the CDR3 reads TGTGCCAGCAGAATGGACAGGAACACCGGGGAGCTGTTTTTT.

The V gene is TRBV7-6, the J gene TRBJ1-1; D is undetermined. Trimming shortened V by 2 bases and J by 3 bases, and 10 bases separated the two germline ends. The CDR3 loop spans 14 amino acids. Germline loops: CDR1 SGHVS, CDR2 FNYEAQ. CDR3 amino acids: CASSLKGEYTEAFF. The CDR3 DNA reads TGTGCCAGCAGCTTAAAGGGCGAATACACTGAAGCTTTCTTT.

The chain has TRBV11-2 and TRBJ1-2; possible D gene TRBD1, 6 bases. The germline V gene has CDR1 SGHAT and CDR2 FQNNGV. The V end lost 5 bases, the J end lost 2 bases, and 18 bases lay between the germline ends. CDR3 size: 16 residues. This CDR3 reads CASSPQFTGPNYGYTF. DNA of the CDR3: TGTGCCAGCAGCCCACAGTTCACAGGGCCCAACTATGGCTACACCTTC. The complete variable domain, with remaining parts taken from reference TRBV11-2 and TRBJ1-2, reads EAGVAQSPRYKIIEKRQSVAFWCNPISGHATLYWYQQILGQGPKLLIQFQNNGVVDDSQLPKDRFSAERLKGVDSTLKIQPAKLEDSAVYLCASSPQFTGPNYGYTFGSGTRLTVV.

J is TRBJ2-3 and V is TRBV4-2; 8 bases match TRBD2. The CDR3 covers 15 residues. The germline V gene encodes CDR1 LGHNA and CDR2 YNFKEQ. Germline trimming cut 0 bases from V and 5 bases from J; bases unmatched to any gene: 4. CDR3 sequence (DNA): TGTGCCAGCAGCCAAGAGGGCGGGGGGCAAGATACGCAGTATTTT. Amino acids: CASSQEGGGQDTQYF.

The chain is built from TRBV2 and TRBJ1-2; D uncertain. Trimming removed 10 bases from V and 4 bases from J, with 16 bases in between. The germline gives CDR1 SNHLY, CDR2 FYNNEI. The CDR3 covers 13 residues. The CDR3 region is CATGPSVSYGYTF. In nucleotides, the CDR3 is TGTGCCACAGGACCGTCAGTCTCCTATGGCTACACCTTC.

This chain joins TRBV5-1 and TRBJ2-5; 7 bases agree with TRBD2. The CDR3 is 14 residues long. V lost 1 base to trimming and J lost 5 bases; unmatched junction nucleotides: 5. CDR1 is SGHRS, CDR2 YFSETQ, per germline. The CDR3 DNA follows: TGCGCCAGCAGCTTGTCCGGGGAGGGGGAGACCCAGTACTTC. Protein sequence: CASSLSGEGETQYF.

This chain uses TRBV20-1 with TRBJ1-2; D may be TRBD1 (5 bases). Trimming stripped 6 bases from V and 7 bases from J, with 12 bases between. The V gene's germline CDR1 is DFQATT and CDR2 SNEGSKA (reference sequence). The CDR3 has 11 amino acids. The CDR3: CSAGGGFGYTF. The CDR3 region has the DNA TGCAGTGCGGGGGGTGGTTTTGGCTACACCTTC.

The V gene is TRBV6-5, the J gene TRBJ1-3, with D unresolved. Trimming cost V 0 bases and J 2 bases, with 11 bases left between them. This CDR3 is 16 amino acids long. CDR1 is MNHEY, CDR2 SVGAGI, per germline. CDR3 amino acids: CASSYSGQFAGNTIYF. The CDR3 bases are TGTGCCAGCAGTTACTCCGGGCAATTCGCTGGAAACACCATATATTTT.

The chain employs TRBV10-3 and TRBJ2-1; D may be TRBD1 or TRBD2 (5 bases each). The CDR3 loop spans 13 amino acids. Trimming removed 0 bases from V and 9 bases from J, with 9 bases in between. The germline CDR1 and CDR2 sequences are ENHRY and SYGVKD. CDR3 residues: CAISESGDGEQFF. The CDR3, as DNA: TGTGCCATCAGTGAGTCTGGGGACGGTGAGCAGTTCTTC.

The rearrangement links TRBV29-1 to TRBJ1-4; 9 bases map to TRBD1. CDR1 is SQVTM, CDR2 ANQGSEA, per germline. J was trimmed by 6 bases and V by 6 bases; bases with no gene match: 11. The CDR3 consists of 15 residues. The CDR3 is CSVKGQGAGYEKLFF. DNA for the CDR3: TGCAGCGTCAAGGGACAGGGAGCGGGGTATGAAAAACTGTTTTTT.

The chain uses TRBV5-4 and TRBJ2-1; D is possibly TRBD2 (6 bases). Trimming took 2 bases from V and 2 from J, leaving 14 bases between them. Per the germline V gene, CDR1 is SGHNT and CDR2 is YYREEE (reference sequence). The CDR3 is 16 amino acids. CDR3 in DNA: TGTGCCAGCAGCTTTCCGACGGAGGGACCCTACAATGAGCAGTTCTTC. Its protein is CASSFPTEGPYNEQFF.

The gene calls are TRBV5-1 and TRBJ1-1; D perhaps matches TRBD1 (5 bases). The CDR3 runs to 15 residues. The V gene's germline CDR1 is SGHRS and CDR2 YFSETQ. V dropped 6 bases and J dropped 1 base, with 16 bases sitting between them. In nucleotides, the CDR3 is TGCGCCAGCACCCTGGAGGGGCGCGGGAACACTGAAGCTTTCTTT. Its translation: CASTLEGRGNTEAFF.

V usage is TRBV10-3 and J usage is TRBJ2-5; tentatively, D is TRBD1 (5 bases). The CDR3 is 12 amino acids. Per germline, CDR1 ENHRY and CDR2 SYGVKD. The V end was cut by 5 bases, the J end by 3 bases, with 7 bases between. This CDR3 reads CAISSREETQYF. In DNA form, the CDR3 reads TGTGCCATCAGTTCCAGGGAAGAGACCCAGTACTTC.

The CDR3 DNA sequence: TGCAGCGTTGAAGATAGGGGAGGGGAAAAACTGTTTTTT. Translating gives CSVEDRGGEKLFF. The chain uses TRBV29-1 and TRBJ1-4; possibly TRBD1 for D (5 bases). The ends were cut back, 0 bases at V and 8 bases at J, with 10 bases in the middle. Looked up from germline, CDR1 is SQVTM and CDR2 is ANQGSEA. The CDR3 sequence is 13 residues long.

This clone showed up just once. The CDR3 spells CASSTGPNNEQFF. The CDR3 DNA is TGTGCCAGCAGCACCGGGCCCAACAATGAGCAGTTCTTC. The V and J genes are TRBV13 and TRBJ2-1, with no clear D. This CDR3 is 13 amino acids long. V was trimmed by 5 bases and J by 5 bases, leaving 10 bases between them. Germline CDR1 is PRHDT and CDR2 is FYEKMQ (reference sequence).

The chain has TRBV5-1 and TRBJ2-7; 11 nucleotides agree with TRBD1. The CDR3 consists of 14 residues. J lost 3 bases, V lost 4 bases, and 3 bases had no gene match. Germline assignment: CDR1 SGHRS and CDR2 YFSETQ. The CDR3 loop is CASSHGTGGYEQYF. In DNA, the CDR3 is TGCGCCAGCAGCCACGGGACAGGGGGCTACGAGCAGTACTTC.

The genes are TRBV28 and TRBJ1-1; D may be TRBD1 (6 bases). Per germline, CDR1 MDHEN and CDR2 SYDVKM. Between the trimmed V and J ends, which lost 5 bases and 11 bases, there was a span of 15 bases. This CDR3 contains 12 residues. For the CDR3, the DNA is TGTGCCAGCAGTACGACAGGTACGTTGGCTTTCTTT. This encodes CASSTTGTLAFF.

This rearrangement joins TRBV19 to TRBJ2-1, with TRBD1 identical over 8 bases. Germline values: CDR1 LNHDA, CDR2 SQIVND (reference sequence). The CDR3 loop spans 14 amino acids. J gave up 7 bases and V 7 bases, and 9 bases lay outside the gene matches. The CDR3 DNA sequence: TGTGCCAGTACCCCGGACAGGGAGACGAATGAGCAGTTCTTC. Translated, it gives CASTPDRETNEQFF.

This sequence joins TRBV6-4 and TRBJ2-1; 8 bases line up with TRBD2. Germline values: CDR1 MRHNA, CDR2 SNTAGT. Losses at the gene ends were 3 bases for V and 5 bases for J; bases not matched to a gene: 6. The CDR3 runs 15 residues. The CDR3 is CASSEFSGENNEQFF. In DNA, the CDR3 is TGTGCCAGCAGTGAGTTTAGCGGGGAGAACAATGAGCAGTTCTTC.

The chain combines TRBV29-1 with TRBJ1-2, with D perhaps TRBD1 (6 bases). This CDR3 spans 12 amino acids. Germline values: CDR1 SQVTM, CDR2 ANQGSEA. Trimming pared 4 bases from V and 8 bases from J, leaving 14 bases between. The chain's CDR3 is CSVGLWGGGYTF. In DNA form, the CDR3 reads TGCAGCGTTGGCCTATGGGGGGGCGGCTACACCTTC.